This T cell receptor beta chain was retrieved from a study of blood T cell repertoires in COVID-19. Across the whole study: The samples span acute and convalescent COVID-19 from the United States, Italy and Spain.

The V gene lost 5 bases and the J gene lost 0 bases, with 13 bases spanning the gap. Germline V CDR1 and CDR2: SEHNR, FQNEAQ (reference sequence). This CDR3 region has 15 residues. Libraries were prepared by immunoSEQ multiplex PCR; TCRdb keeps only in-frame clonotypes and omits some of them. This sample has roughly 250,000 clones, with about 80% found just once. This clone appeared a single time. The sample comprised peripheral blood. The receptor was derived from a woman at least 80 years old with active or convalescent COVID-19. The J gene is TRBJ1-1, the V gene TRBV7-9; no clear D gene. The CDR3 reads CASSLSTGLNTEAFF. For the CDR3, the DNA is TGTGCCAGCAGCCTGAGCACGGGATTGAACACTGAAGCTTTCTTT. Full variable domain (outside the CDR3, taken from reference TRBV7-9 and TRBJ1-1): DTGVSQNPRHKITKRGQNVTFRCDPISEHNRLYWYRQTLGQGPEFLTYFQNEAQLEKSRLLSDRFSAERPKGSFSTLEIQRTEQGDSAMYLCASSLSTGLNTEAFFGQGTRLTVV.